This T cell receptor beta chain originates from a study of metastatic and nonmetastatic thyroid tumors. Overall study: Both malignant and benign thyroid patients supplied peripheral blood and tumor or nodule tissue samples, across which the repertoires of these patients were then compared. General study results and limits: Within blood and tumor, benign nodules reportedly had significantly lower TCR beta diversity than malignant thyroid tumors did.

Before thyroid surgery, none of the patients had received any treatment. Per the authors' pipeline: Differences in CDR3 between clinicopathological groups were drawn on to build a classifier intended to discriminate distant-metastatic papillary thyroid cancer patients. TCRdb re-processed the PCR reads through MiXCR. The V and J calls here are based on TCRdb, not the publication. This sample yields roughly 57,000 clones, of which 20% to 25% are seen a single time; 3.5% to 4.5% belongs to the top ten. The CDR3 has 14 amino acids. Looked up from germline, CDR1 is SGHDT and CDR2 is YYEEEE. With V trimmed by 0 bases and J by 2 bases, 1 base remained unmatched. This clone was recorded many times. Its antigen is still unknown.

This clonotype was sampled from a female donor with papillary thyroid cancer or a benign thyroid nodule (not recorded which). Some clones in this sample may be carry-over from other donors' samples. The sample comprised blood. The J gene is TRBJ1-2, the V gene TRBV5-6; 7 bases are a match to TRBD1. Here the CDR3 DNA reads TGTGCCAGCAGCTTGGGACAGGGAAACTATGGCTACACCTTC. This encodes CASSLGQGNYGYTF.